This paragraph reports one T cell receptor beta chain. Its antigen is unidentified. The read terminates 3 residues ahead of where the CDR3 ends, so the germline J gene completes it. V was pared by 7 bases and J by 0 bases, with 19 bases of the junction left unmatched. This CDR3 has 21 residues. Germline CDR1 and CDR2: LGHNT and FRNRAP. This entry belongs to a study of T cells in women clearing cervical HPV infection. As for the study in general: For cases, blood was sampled a median approximately 150 days after lesion detection, interquartile range about 90 to 200 days. Study-wide results and caveats: Repertoire richness, not evenness, was significantly elevated in CIN3+ cases versus controls.

Assay: immunoSEQ multiplex PCR; the TCRdb copy retains only in-frame clones and omits some. The repertoire shows 15,000 or so clones; the top ten hold 9.5% to 12%. The sample taken for sequencing was blood buffy coat. This chain links TRBV12-5 with TRBJ2-3, with 13 bases lining up with TRBD2. This sequence originates from a woman between 18 and 70 years old with a cervical HPV16 infection that either progressed to CIN3+ or cleared (not recorded which). CDR3 DNA (partial): TGTGCTAGTGTTTCCCAAACTAGCGGGGGGGCCAGGGCTGGGAGCACAGATACG. Its protein is CASVSQTSGGARAGSTDT. The entire CDR3 protein reads CASVSQTSGGARAGSTDTQYF.